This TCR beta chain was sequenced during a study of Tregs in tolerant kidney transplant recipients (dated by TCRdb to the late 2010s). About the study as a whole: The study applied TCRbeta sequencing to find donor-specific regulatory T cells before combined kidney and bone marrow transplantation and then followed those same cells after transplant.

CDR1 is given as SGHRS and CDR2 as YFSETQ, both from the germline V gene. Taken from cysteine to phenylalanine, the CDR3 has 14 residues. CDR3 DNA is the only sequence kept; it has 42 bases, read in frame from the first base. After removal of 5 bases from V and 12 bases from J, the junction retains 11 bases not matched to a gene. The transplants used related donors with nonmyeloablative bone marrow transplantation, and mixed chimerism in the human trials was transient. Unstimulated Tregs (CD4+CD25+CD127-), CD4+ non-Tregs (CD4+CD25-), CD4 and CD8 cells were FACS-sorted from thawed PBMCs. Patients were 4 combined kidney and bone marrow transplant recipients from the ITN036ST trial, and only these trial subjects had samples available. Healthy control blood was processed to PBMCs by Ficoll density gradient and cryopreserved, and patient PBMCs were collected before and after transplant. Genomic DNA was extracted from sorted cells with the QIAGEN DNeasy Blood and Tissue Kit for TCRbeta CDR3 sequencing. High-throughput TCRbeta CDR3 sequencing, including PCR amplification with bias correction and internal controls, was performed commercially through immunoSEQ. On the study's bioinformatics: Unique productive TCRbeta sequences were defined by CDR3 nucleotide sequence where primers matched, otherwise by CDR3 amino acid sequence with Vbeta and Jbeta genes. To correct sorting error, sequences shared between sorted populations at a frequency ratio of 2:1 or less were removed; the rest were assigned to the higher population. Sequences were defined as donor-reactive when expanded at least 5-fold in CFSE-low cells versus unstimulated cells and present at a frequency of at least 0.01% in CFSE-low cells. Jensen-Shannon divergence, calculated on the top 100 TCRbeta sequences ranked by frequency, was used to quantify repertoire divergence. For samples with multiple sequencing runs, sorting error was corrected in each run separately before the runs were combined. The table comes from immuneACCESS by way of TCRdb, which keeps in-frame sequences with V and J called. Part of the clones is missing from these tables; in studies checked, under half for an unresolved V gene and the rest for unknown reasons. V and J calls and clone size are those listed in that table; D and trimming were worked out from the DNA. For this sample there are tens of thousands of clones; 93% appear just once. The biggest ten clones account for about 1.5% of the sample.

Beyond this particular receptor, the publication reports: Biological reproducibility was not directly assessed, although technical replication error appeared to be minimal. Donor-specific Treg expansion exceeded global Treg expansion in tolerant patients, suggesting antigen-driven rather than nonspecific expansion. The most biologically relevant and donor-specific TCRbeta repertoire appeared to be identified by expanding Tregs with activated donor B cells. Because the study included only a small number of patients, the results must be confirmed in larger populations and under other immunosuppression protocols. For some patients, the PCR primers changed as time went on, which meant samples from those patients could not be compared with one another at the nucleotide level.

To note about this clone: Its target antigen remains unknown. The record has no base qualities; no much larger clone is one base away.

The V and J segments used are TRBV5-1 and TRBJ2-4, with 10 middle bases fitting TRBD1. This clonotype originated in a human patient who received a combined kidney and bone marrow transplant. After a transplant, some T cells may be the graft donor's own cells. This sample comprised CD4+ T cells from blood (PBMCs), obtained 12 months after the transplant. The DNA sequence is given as TGCGCCAGCAGTAATCCGGGACAGGGGATAGGTCAGTACTTC. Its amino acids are CASSNPGQGIGQYF.